This passage covers 30 T cell receptor beta chains from one sample sequenced in a study of cytomegalovirus exposure and HLA in healthy donors. This PCR relied on a set of 60 Vbeta primers and 13 Jbeta primers. Generated by immunoSEQ multiplex PCR, the TCRdb table keeps only in-frame clones and is missing some. The sample consists of about 170,000 clones, 79% of them appearing once. Sequencing was done on a sample of PBMCs. The receptor source for this set is a woman aged 45-65 years in good health and CMV-seronegative.

The chain joins TRBV7-2 to TRBJ1-5; tentatively, D is TRBD1 (6 bases). V lost 2 bases and J 6 bases, leaving 14 bases between the germline ends. The CDR3 runs 15 residues. CDR1 and CDR2 (germline): SGHTA, FQGNSA. The CDR3 DNA reads TGTGCCAGCAGCTTATCACAGGGAAGGAGTCAGCCCCAGCATTTT. Translation gives CASSLSQGRSQPQHF.

A note on this clone: Other DNA sequences within the sample encode an identical CDR3. The chain couples TRBV28 to TRBJ1-5, with 10 positions matching TRBD1. V was pared by 6 bases and J by 3 bases, with 5 bases of the junction left unmatched. The germline V gene encodes CDR1 MDHEN and CDR2 SYDVKM. CDR3 size: 15 residues. Here the CDR3 DNA reads TGTGCCAGCAGACCGGGACAGGGGTCCAATCAGCCCCAGCATTTT. It specifies CASRPGQGSNQPQHF.

The J gene is TRBJ1-3, the V gene TRBV7-8, with TRBD1 matching 8 bases. The trim removed 5 bases at V and 2 bases at J, leaving 11 bases unmatched. The germline gives CDR1 SGHVS, CDR2 FQNEAQ. CDR3 length equals 17 residues. CDR3 DNA: TGTGCCAGCAGCGTAGAACGACAGGGGTTCGCTGGAAACACCATATATTTT. This gives the protein CASSVERQGFAGNTIYF.

V usage is TRBV5-4 and J usage is TRBJ2-5; 7 nucleotides line up with TRBD1. The CDR3 has 16 residues. Unmatched junction bases numbered 9, after V lost 2 bases and J lost 2 bases. Looked up from germline, CDR1 is SGHNT and CDR2 is YYREEE (reference sequence). In nucleotides, the CDR3 is TGTGCCAGCAGCTTCAACAGGGGACGGTTTCAAGAGACCCAGTACTTC. It yields the protein CASSFNRGRFQETQYF.

This clone has only a few counts. The chain links TRBV5-1 to TRBJ2-3; perhaps TRBD1 as D (6 bases). V lost 4 bases and J 4 bases, leaving 13 bases between the germline ends. In germline, CDR1 is SGHRS, CDR2 YFSETQ. The CDR3 covers 14 residues. DNA of the CDR3: TGCGCCAGCAGCCAAGACAGGATGGCAGATACGCAGTATTTT. It is translated as CASSQDRMADTQYF.

This clone has only one observation. The chain recombines TRBV6-1 with TRBJ2-7, with 8 bases identical to TRBD1. The CDR3 consists of 14 residues. The germline gives CDR1 MNHNS, CDR2 SASEGT. Trimming cost V 7 bases and J 2 bases; bases outside gene matches: 7. CDR3 in amino acids: CASTGTGPAYEQYF. CDR3 nucleotide sequence: TGTGCCAGCACCGGGACAGGTCCCGCCTACGAGCAGTACTTC.

The chain is built from TRBV7-7 and TRBJ2-5, with TRBD2 matching 9 bases. Germline lookup yields CDR1 SSHAT and CDR2 FNYEAQ (reference sequence). Losses at the gene ends were 0 bases for V and 5 bases for J; bases not matched to a gene: 7. This CDR3 is built from 16 residues. The CDR3 DNA follows: TGTGCCAGCAGCTTAGCCCGGCGGGGGGGCCATGAGACCCAGTACTTC. Its protein product is CASSLARRGGHETQYF.

The V gene is TRBV7-7, the J gene TRBJ2-5; perhaps TRBD2 as D (6 bases). Per the germline V gene, CDR1 is SSHAT and CDR2 is FNYEAQ (reference sequence). CDR3 length: 14 residues. Here the CDR3 DNA reads TGTGCTGTCGGGGGACCAGGGAGGATTGAGACCCAGTACTTC. It specifies CAVGGPGRIETQYF.

The chain links TRBV10-3 to TRBJ2-7; 9 bases agree with TRBD1. This CDR3 contains 14 residues. J gave up 4 bases and V 5 bases, and 6 bases lay outside the gene matches. Per the germline V gene, CDR1 is ENHRY and CDR2 is SYGVKD. The DNA of the CDR3 is TGTGCCATCAGTTCCGGGACAGGGACGTACGAGCAGTACTTC. Protein product: CAISSGTGTYEQYF.

The chain links TRBV10-3 to TRBJ1-5, with 8 positions matching TRBD1. The CDR3 loop spans 13 amino acids. Germline values: CDR1 ENHRY, CDR2 SYGVKD. V shed 10 bases and J 0 bases; nucleotides not matched to a gene: 2. CDR3 sequence: CATQGDSNQPQHF. The CDR3 nucleotides are TGTGCCACACAGGGGGATAGCAATCAGCCCCAGCATTTT.

The DNA of the CDR3 is TGCGCCAGCAGCCCGGGGGGGGCTGGGGCCAACGTCCTGACTTTC. It specifies CASSPGGAGANVLTF. The genes are TRBV5-1 and TRBJ2-6, with 8 bases identical to TRBD2. The CDR3 runs to 15 residues. Germline lookup yields CDR1 SGHRS and CDR2 YFSETQ. Germline trimming cut 4 bases from V and 2 bases from J; bases unmatched to any gene: 2.

The rearrangement links TRBV5-1 to TRBJ2-7; 10 bases are shared with TRBD1. This CDR3 spans 14 amino acids. V shed 3 bases, J shed 1 base, and the junction held 1 base outside the gene matches. Germline V lookup: CDR1 SGHRS, CDR2 YFSETQ. The CDR3 here is CASSWTGGSYEQYF. In nucleotides, the CDR3 is TGCGCCAGCAGCTGGACAGGGGGGTCCTACGAGCAGTACTTC.

This clone appeared a single time. The V gene is TRBV4-1, the J gene TRBJ2-1; D might be TRBD1 (6 bases). V lost 2 bases, J lost 9 bases, and 14 bases lay in between. The CDR3 is 14 amino acids. Germline assignment: CDR1 MGHRA and CDR2 YSYEKL. The CDR3 loop is CASSQPGKGVEQFF. CDR3 nucleotides: TGCGCCAGCAGCCAACCCGGTAAGGGGGTTGAGCAGTTCTTC.

The chain recombines TRBV28 with TRBJ1-1; D possibly corresponds to TRBD1 (6 bases). The CDR3 consists of 16 residues. The germline V gene encodes CDR1 MDHEN and CDR2 SYDVKM. Trimming shortened V by 5 bases and J by 1 base, and 17 bases separated the two germline ends. CDR3 coding DNA: TGTGCCAGCAGTGCGGTGCAGGGGCAGGGGAACACTGAAGCTTTCTTT. Amino acid sequence: CASSAVQGQGNTEAFF. Full variable domain (outside the CDR3, taken from reference TRBV28 and TRBJ1-1): DVKVTQSSRYLVKRTGEKVFLECVQDMDHENMFWYRQDPGLGLRLIYFSYDVKMKEKGDIPEGYSVSREKKERFSLILESASTNQTSMYLCASSAVQGQGNTEAFFGQGTRLTVV.

The V call is TRBV2, the J call TRBJ2-3; 10 nucleotides align to TRBD1. The germline V gene has CDR1 SNHLY and CDR2 FYNNEI. Trimming cost V 7 bases and J 2 bases; bases outside gene matches: 9. The CDR3 consists of 16 residues. CDR3 sequence reads: CASTRRTGGLTDTQYF. The CDR3 DNA reads TGTGCCAGCACCCGCCGGACAGGGGGGCTCACAGATACGCAGTATTTT.

The chain has TRBV7-7 and TRBJ2-5; tentatively, D is TRBD1 (5 bases). This CDR3 contains 13 residues. Germline V gene lookup returns CDR1 SSHAT and CDR2 FNYEAQ (reference sequence). V was trimmed by 3 bases and J by 5 bases, leaving 10 bases between them. The CDR3, as DNA: TGTGCCAGCAGCTTTTCCAGGGCTGAGACCCAGTACTTC. This codes for CASSFSRAETQYF. Full variable domain (missing parts from reference TRBV7-7 and TRBJ2-5): GAGVSQSPRYKVTKRGQDVTLRCDPISSHATLYWYQQALGQGPEFLTYFNYEAQPDKSGLPSDRFSAERPEGSISTLTIQRTEQRDSAMYRCASSFSRAETQYFGPGTRLLVL.

The V and J genes are TRBV12-1 and TRBJ1-1; TRBD1 is the table's D call, not checked against the DNA. TRBV12-1 is shown as a pseudogene. CDR3 length equals 16 residues. For the CDR3, the DNA is TGTGCCAGCAGCTCAGAACCCAGGGGGCGGGGGACTGAAGCTTTCTTT. This gives the protein CASSSEPRGRGTEAFF.

V usage is TRBV5-1 and J usage is TRBJ2-5; D is perhaps TRBD2 (6 bases). Trimming removed 2 bases at V and 2 bases at J, with 16 bases between. Germline V gene data show CDR1 as SGHRS and CDR2 as YFSETQ. The CDR3 has 16 residues. This chain's CDR3 is CASSFGWRGGQETQYF. DNA for the CDR3: TGCGCCAGCAGCTTTGGGTGGCGAGGAGGGCAAGAGACCCAGTACTTC.

The rearrangement uses TRBV5-6 and TRBJ1-6, with a weak D call TRBD1 (5 bases). CDR3 size: 14 residues. V was pared by 0 bases and J by 4 bases, with 5 bases between. Germline CDR1 and CDR2: SGHDT and YYEEEE. CDR3 residues: CASSLGQYNSPLHF. CDR3 nucleotide sequence: TGTGCCAGCAGCTTGGGACAGTATAATTCACCCCTCCACTTT.

CDR3: CASSGRGLNTEAFF. Written as DNA, the CDR3 is TGTGCCAGCAGTGGCAGGGGGTTGAACACTGAAGCTTTCTTT. The rearrangement links TRBV6-1 to TRBJ1-1, with 7 bases that match TRBD1. CDR1 and CDR2 (germline): MNHNS, SASEGT. Trimming cost V 4 bases and J 0 bases; bases outside gene matches: 2. This CDR3 is built from 14 residues.

J is TRBJ1-2 and V is TRBV28; 7 nucleotides match TRBD1. Trimming at V came to 5 bases and at J to 0 bases, leaving 12 bases not matched to a gene. Per germline, CDR1 MDHEN and CDR2 SYDVKM. CDR3 length: 17 amino acids. CDR3: CASSPLTGTEANYGYTF. The CDR3 region has the DNA TGTGCCAGCAGTCCCCTGACCGGGACAGAAGCTAACTATGGCTACACCTTC.

The genes are TRBV7-2 and TRBJ2-7; D is perhaps TRBD2 (7 bases). CDR3 length: 15 amino acids. Trimming shortened V by 4 bases and J by 5 bases, and 18 bases separated the two germline ends. Germline CDR1 and CDR2: SGHTA and FQGNSA. The CDR3 loop is CASSSVGGGPDEQYF. The CDR3 nucleotides are TGTGCCAGCAGCTCCGTAGGGGGGGGGCCCGACGAGCAGTACTTC.

Turning to this clone: A read error may produce the germline difference seen at one junction end. The chain is built from TRBV7-9 and TRBJ2-7, with a weak D call TRBD1 (6 bases). The germline V gene has CDR1 SEHNR and CDR2 FQNEAQ (reference sequence). The length of the CDR3 is 13 residues. CDR3 in DNA: TGTTCCAGCAGCTTGCCTGGGACACTCCTCGTGTACTTC. It is translated as CSSSLPGTLLVYF.

V gene TRBV10-3 combines with J gene TRBJ2-7; 9 positions agree with TRBD2. Germline CDR1 is ENHRY and CDR2 is SYGVKD. CDR3 length equals 14 residues. With 0 bases clipped from V and 3 bases from J, the junction kept 0 bases outside the gene matches. CDR3 bases: TGTGCCATCAGTGAGTCGACTAGCGGCTACGAGCAGTACTTC. Protein: CAISESTSGYEQYF.

The CDR3 sequence: CAWSLYTPGQGSYEQYF. The CDR3 DNA follows: TGTGCCTGGAGTCTCTACACACCGGGACAGGGTTCCTACGAGCAGTACTTC. V usage is TRBV30 and J usage is TRBJ2-7, with 9 bases aligning to TRBD1. CDR1 and CDR2 (germline): GTSNPN, SVGIG (reference sequence). V gave up 2 bases and J gave up 1 base; unmatched junction bases: 12. The CDR3 runs to 17 residues.

J is TRBJ2-7 and V is TRBV7-9; tentative D call: TRBD1 (5 bases). The germline gives CDR1 SEHNR, CDR2 FQNEAQ (reference sequence). This CDR3 has 15 amino acids. V lost 5 bases and J lost 3, with 17 bases in between. The CDR3 DNA reads as TGTGCCAGCAGCCCGCTAGGTGACAGATACTACGAGCAGTACTTC. Translation gives CASSPLGDRYYEQYF.

The chain carries TRBV6-6 and TRBJ2-7; TRBD2 might be the D (5 bases). This CDR3 has 13 residues. V lost 8 bases, J lost 4 bases, and 15 bases lay in between. Germline lookup yields CDR1 MNHNY and CDR2 SVGAGI (reference sequence). The CDR3 DNA reads as TGTGCCAGCTCCCTTGCCGGCGGGTACGAGCAGTACTTC. Residues: CASSLAGGYEQYF.

As DNA, the CDR3 is TGTGCCAGCAGACCTATCATGAAGAAAGAGACCCAGTACTTC. Amino acid sequence: CASRPIMKKETQYF. J is TRBJ2-5 and V is TRBV7-8; D is undetermined. The germline gives CDR1 SGHVS, CDR2 FQNEAQ. V lost 6 bases to trimming and J lost 3 bases, with 14 bases between them. CDR3 length: 14 amino acids.

The rearrangement links TRBV28 to TRBJ2-7; 11 nucleotides match TRBD2. From germline, CDR1 is MDHEN and CDR2 SYDVKM. Germline trimming cut 5 bases from V and 7 bases from J; bases unmatched to any gene: 4. This CDR3 is 13 amino acids long. The CDR3 loop reads CASSTSGRGEQYF. The CDR3 DNA follows: TGTGCCAGCAGTACTAGCGGGAGAGGTGAGCAGTACTTC.

This chain connects TRBV11-2 to TRBJ2-7; D is unclear. This CDR3 is built from 11 residues. Per the germline V gene, CDR1 is SGHAT and CDR2 is FQNNGV. Trimming stripped 5 bases from V and 6 bases from J, with 8 bases between. The CDR3: CASSLKSEQYF. The CDR3 coding sequence is TGTGCCAGCAGCCTAAAGTCCGAGCAGTACTTC.